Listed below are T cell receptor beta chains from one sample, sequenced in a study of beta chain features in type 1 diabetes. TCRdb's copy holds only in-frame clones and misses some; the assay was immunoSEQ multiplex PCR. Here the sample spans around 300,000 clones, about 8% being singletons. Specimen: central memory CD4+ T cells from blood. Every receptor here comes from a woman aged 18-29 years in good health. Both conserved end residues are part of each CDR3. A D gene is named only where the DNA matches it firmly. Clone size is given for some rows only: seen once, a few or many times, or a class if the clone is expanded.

CDR3 protein: CASSLGGTNSYEQYF
CDR3 DNA: TGTGCCAGCAGCTTAGGTGGGACAAACTCCTACGAGCAGTACTTC
V gene: TRBV11-2
D gene: -
clone size: many
J gene: TRBJ2-7

CDR3 protein: CASSQGGRVGYTF
CDR3 DNA: TGTGCCAGCAGTCAAGGGGGTCGTGTTGGCTACACCTTC
V gene: TRBV25-1
D gene: -
clone size: -
J gene: TRBJ1-2

CDR3 protein: CASSPKPGQARSYGYTF
CDR3 DNA: TGTGCCAGCAGCCCCAAACCGGGACAGGCTCGCTCCTATGGCTACACCTTC
V gene: TRBV13
D gene: TRBD1
clone size: -
J gene: TRBJ1-2

CDR3 protein: CASNRDRTTNYGYTF
CDR3 DNA: TGTGCCAGTAACCGGGACAGGACCACTAACTATGGCTACACCTTC
V gene: TRBV9
D gene: TRBD1
clone size: -
J gene: TRBJ1-2

CDR3 protein: CASSLEGSGSHGYTF
CDR3 DNA: TGCGCCAGCAGCTTGGAAGGTTCAGGGTCTCATGGCTACACCTTC
V gene: TRBV5-1
D gene: -
clone size: many
J gene: TRBJ1-2

CDR3 protein: CASSLDTGDTEAFF
CDR3 DNA: TGCGCCAGCAGCTTGGACACAGGGGACACTGAAGCTTTCTTT
V gene: TRBV5-1
D gene: TRBD1
clone size: -
J gene: TRBJ1-1

CDR3 protein: CASSIDEHLIYNEQFF
CDR3 DNA: TGTGCCAGTAGTATAGATGAACACCTTATCTACAATGAGCAGTTCTTC
V gene: TRBV19
D gene: -
clone size: many
J gene: TRBJ2-1

CDR3 protein: CASSQVAYRSSYNSPLHF
CDR3 DNA: TGCGCCAGCAGCCAAGTCGCATACCGGAGCTCCTATAATTCACCCCTCCACTTT
V gene: TRBV4-3
D gene: -
clone size: -
J gene: TRBJ1-6

CDR3 protein: CATSRGSTMGGNEQFF
CDR3 DNA: TGTGCCACCAGCAGGGGTAGCACGATGGGTGGGAATGAGCAGTTCTTC
V gene: TRBV15
D gene: -
clone size: few
J gene: TRBJ2-1

CDR3 protein: CASSLGTFAGTGELFF
CDR3 DNA: TGTGCCAGCAGTTTAGGCACCTTTGCGGGCACCGGGGAGCTGTTTTTT
V gene: TRBV6-6
D gene: -
clone size: -
J gene: TRBJ2-2

CDR3 protein: CASRDRGRETQYF
CDR3 DNA: TGTGCCAGCCGGGACAGGGGAAGAGAGACCCAGTACTTC
V gene: TRBV7-2
D gene: TRBD1
clone size: few
J gene: TRBJ2-5

CDR3 protein: CASSRDKNPDTQYF
CDR3 DNA: TGTGCCAGCAGCCGGGACAAGAATCCAGATACGCAGTATTTT
V gene: TRBV7-9
D gene: -
clone size: many
J gene: TRBJ2-3

CDR3 protein: CASSLGLNTGELFF
CDR3 DNA: TGTGCCAGCAGCTTAGGGCTAAACACCGGGGAGCTGTTTTTT
V gene: TRBV7-2
D gene: -
clone size: few
J gene: TRBJ2-2

CDR3 protein: CASSGGQWFYGYTF
CDR3 DNA: TGTGCCAGCAGTGGGGGACAGTGGTTCTATGGCTACACCTTC
V gene: TRBV6-1
D gene: TRBD1
clone size: -
J gene: TRBJ1-2

CDR3 protein: CASSENPVGTDTQYF
CDR3 DNA: TGTGCCAGCAGCGAGAACCCAGTAGGCACAGATACGCAGTATTTT
V gene: TRBV7-2
D gene: -
clone size: -
J gene: TRBJ2-3

CDR3 protein: CASSSQNGELFF
CDR3 DNA: TGTGCCAGCAGCTCCCAGAACGGGGAGCTGTTTTTT
V gene: TRBV7-2
D gene: -
clone size: -
J gene: TRBJ2-2

CDR3 protein: CASSRGAVGETQYF
CDR3 DNA: TGTGCTAGCAGCCGGGGGGCGGTAGGGGAGACCCAGTACTTC
V gene: TRBV7-7
D gene: -
clone size: -
J gene: TRBJ2-5

CDR3 protein: CAISDPGGSGANVLTF
CDR3 DNA: TGTGCCATCAGTGACCCAGGGGGCTCTGGGGCCAACGTCCTGACTTTC
V gene: TRBV10-3
D gene: TRBD1
clone size: many
J gene: TRBJ2-6

CDR3 protein: CASSLGGTDTQYF
CDR3 DNA: TGTGCCAGCAGCTTAGGCGGCACAGATACGCAGTATTTT
V gene: TRBV7-9
D gene: -
clone size: few
J gene: TRBJ2-3

CDR3 protein: CASSLVVGNDNEQFF
CDR3 DNA: TGTGCTAGCAGCTTAGTCGTCGGGAATGACAATGAGCAGTTCTTC
V gene: TRBV7-7
D gene: -
clone size: few
J gene: TRBJ2-1

CDR3 protein: CASSLAAQGGRTDTQYF
CDR3 DNA: TGTGCCAGCAGCTTAGCGGCTCAGGGTGGACGCACAGATACGCAGTATTTT
V gene: TRBV7-6
D gene: -
clone size: few
J gene: TRBJ2-3

CDR3 protein: CASSLENRAGELFF
CDR3 DNA: TGTGCCAGCAGTTTGGAGAACAGGGCCGGGGAGCTGTTTTTT
V gene: TRBV27
D gene: -
clone size: few
J gene: TRBJ2-2

CDR3 protein: CASSNTGGSGYGYTF
CDR3 DNA: TGTGCCAGCAGCAACACAGGGGGAAGTGGCTATGGCTACACCTTC
V gene: TRBV7-8
D gene: TRBD1
clone size: -
J gene: TRBJ1-2

CDR3 protein: CASSLQLNYYNEQFF
CDR3 DNA: TGTGCCAGCAGCTTACAGTTGAATTACTACAATGAGCAGTTCTTC
V gene: TRBV7-2
D gene: -
clone size: -
J gene: TRBJ2-1

CDR3 protein: CAWRPTPRSGANVLTF
CDR3 DNA: TGTGCCTGGAGGCCTACTCCGCGCTCTGGGGCCAACGTCCTGACTTTC
V gene: TRBV30
D gene: -
clone size: few
J gene: TRBJ2-6

CDR3 protein: CASRTAQNQPQHF
CDR3 DNA: TGTGCCAGCCGGACGGCTCAGAATCAGCCCCAGCATTTT
V gene: TRBV7-8
D gene: -
clone size: -
J gene: TRBJ1-5

CDR3 protein: CASSLGQEEQFF
CDR3 DNA: TGTGCCAGCAGCTTAGGTCAAGAAGAGCAGTTCTTC
V gene: TRBV7-9
D gene: -
clone size: few
J gene: TRBJ2-1